These T cell receptor beta chains were read from a single sample in a study of shared clonotypes between healthy human individuals. Measured with immunoSEQ multiplex PCR; TCRdb has only the in-frame clones, and not every one. The table records some 2.1 million clones, roughly 95% of them present only once. Sequenced material: naive CD8+ T cells from PBMCs. The receptors stem from a man aged 18-30 years in good health. Some clones in this sample may be carry-over from other donors' samples. Both conserved end residues are part of each CDR3. Fields, in order: D gene, V gene, J gene, clone size, CDR3 DNA, CDR3 protein. A D gene is named only where the DNA matches it firmly. For some rows the clone size is stated as once, few or many, or as a class when expanded; others skip it.

>NA|TRBV30|TRBJ2-2|NA
TGTGCCTGGAGGGACGGGGAGCTGTTTTTT
CAWRDGELFF
>NA|TRBV9|TRBJ2-4|once
TGTGCCAGCAGCCCAGGGACCTCAAACATTCAGTACTTC
CASSPGTSNIQYF
>TRBD2|TRBV13|TRBJ2-5|NA
TGTGCCAGCAGCGACGTCGGGGTAGCGGGAGAGGAGACCCAGTACTTC
CASSDVGVAGEETQYF
>TRBD2|TRBV9|TRBJ2-2|NA
TGTGCCAGCAGCCCCTATACGACTAGCGGCACCACCGGGGAGCTGTTTTTT
CASSPYTTSGTTGELFF
>NA|TRBV7-6|TRBJ2-2|NA
TGTGCCAGCAGCTCACCCCCCGGGGAGCTGTTTTTT
CASSSPPGELFF
>NA|TRBV7-2|TRBJ2-5|NA
TGTGCCAGCAGCGAAGGGACTGACCGTCAAGAGACCCAGTACTTC
CASSEGTDRQETQYF
>NA|TRBV27|TRBJ2-5|NA
TGTGCCAGCAGTTTTGGGGGATCGGGTATGGAGACCCAGTACTTC
CASSFGGSGMETQYF
>NA|TRBV11-2|TRBJ2-2|NA
TGTGCCAGCAGCTTAGAAGCAGCGACCGGGGAGCTGTTTTTT
CASSLEAATGELFF
>TRBD1|TRBV5-1|TRBJ2-7|NA
TGCGCCAGCAGCCCTCGGGACAGGGCCTACGAGCAGTACTTC
CASSPRDRAYEQYF
>NA|TRBV19|TRBJ1-2|once
TGTGCCAGTAGTATAAAGTCCTGGGACTCGCGGGCCCCCTCCTATGGCTACACCTTC
CASSIKSWDSRAPSYGYTF
>TRBD1|TRBV19|TRBJ1-5|NA
TGTGCCAGTAGCCTCTGGACAGGGGGTAATCAGCCCCAGCATTTT
CASSLWTGGNQPQHF
>NA|TRBV6-1|TRBJ2-1|NA
TGTGCCAGCAGGGGGAGTAATGAGCAGTTCTTC
CASRGSNEQFF
>TRBD2|TRBV7-7|TRBJ2-1|once
TGTGCCAGCAGCTTGGGACTAGCGGTCAACAATGAGCAGTTCTTC
CASSLGLAVNNEQFF
>NA|TRBV11-1|TRBJ1-3|once
TGTGCCAGCAGCTTAGCATGGGGACCGACGATCGGAAACACCATATATTTT
CASSLAWGPTIGNTIYF
>NA|TRBV6-1|TRBJ2-7|NA
TGTGCCAGCAGTGAATGGGACGTTACCTACGAGCAGTACTTC
CASSEWDVTYEQYF